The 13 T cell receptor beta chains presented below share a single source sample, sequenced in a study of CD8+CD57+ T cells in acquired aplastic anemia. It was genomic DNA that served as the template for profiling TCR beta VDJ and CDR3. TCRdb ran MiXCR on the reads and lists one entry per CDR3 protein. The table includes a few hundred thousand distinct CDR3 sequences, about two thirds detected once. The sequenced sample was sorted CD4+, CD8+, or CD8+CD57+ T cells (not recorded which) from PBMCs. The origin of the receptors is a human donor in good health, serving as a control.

CDR3 sequence reads: CSVSPSGGGYGYTF. The CDR3 coding sequence is TGCAGCGTTTCACCGAGCGGGGGAGGTTATGGCTACACCTTC. The V call is TRBV29-1, the J call TRBJ1-2; D possibly corresponds to TRBD1 (5 bases). The CDR3 runs 14 residues. The V end was cut by 5 bases, the J end by 5 bases, with 18 bases between. Germline V gene sequence: CDR1 SQVTM, CDR2 ANQGSEA.

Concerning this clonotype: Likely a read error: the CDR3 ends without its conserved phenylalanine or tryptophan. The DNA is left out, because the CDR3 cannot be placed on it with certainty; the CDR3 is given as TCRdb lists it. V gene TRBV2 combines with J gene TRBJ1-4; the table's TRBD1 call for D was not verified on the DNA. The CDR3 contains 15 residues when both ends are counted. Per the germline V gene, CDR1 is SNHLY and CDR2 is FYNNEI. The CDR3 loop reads CASSDRQGLSEKPFL.

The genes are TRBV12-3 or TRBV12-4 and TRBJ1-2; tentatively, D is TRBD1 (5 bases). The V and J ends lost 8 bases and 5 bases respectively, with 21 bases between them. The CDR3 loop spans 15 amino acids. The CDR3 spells CASRDSGQGKYGYTF. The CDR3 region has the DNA TGTGCCAGCCGGGACTCAGGGCAGGGCAAGTATGGCTACACCTTC.

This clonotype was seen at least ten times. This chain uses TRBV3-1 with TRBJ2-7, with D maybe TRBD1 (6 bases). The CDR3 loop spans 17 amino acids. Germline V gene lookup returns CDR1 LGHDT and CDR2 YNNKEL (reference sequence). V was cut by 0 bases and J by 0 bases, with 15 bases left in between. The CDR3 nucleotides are TGTGCCAGCAGCCAAGATCACAGGGTATCGAGCTCCTACGAGCAGTACTTC. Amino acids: CASSQDHRVSSSYEQYF.

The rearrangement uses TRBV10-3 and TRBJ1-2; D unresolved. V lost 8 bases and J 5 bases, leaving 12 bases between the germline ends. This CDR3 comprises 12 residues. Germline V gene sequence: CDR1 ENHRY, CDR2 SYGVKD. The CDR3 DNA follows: TGTGCCATCCCCAAGGAGGTTTATGGCTACACCTTC. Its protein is CAIPKEVYGYTF.

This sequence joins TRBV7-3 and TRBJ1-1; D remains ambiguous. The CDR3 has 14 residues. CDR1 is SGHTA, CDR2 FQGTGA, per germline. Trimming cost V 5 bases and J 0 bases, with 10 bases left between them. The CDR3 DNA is TGTGCCAGCAGCCGAAAAAGGGTGAACACTGAAGCTTTCTTT. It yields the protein CASSRKRVNTEAFF.

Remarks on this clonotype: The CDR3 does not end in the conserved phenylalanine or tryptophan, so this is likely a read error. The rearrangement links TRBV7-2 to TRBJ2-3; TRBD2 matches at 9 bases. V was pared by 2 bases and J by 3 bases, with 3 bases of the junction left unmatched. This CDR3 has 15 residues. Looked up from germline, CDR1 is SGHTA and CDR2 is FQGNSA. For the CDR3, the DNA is TGTGCCAGCAGCTTACCGCGGGGGGGGACAGATACGCAGTATCTT. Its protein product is CASSLPRGGTDTQYL.

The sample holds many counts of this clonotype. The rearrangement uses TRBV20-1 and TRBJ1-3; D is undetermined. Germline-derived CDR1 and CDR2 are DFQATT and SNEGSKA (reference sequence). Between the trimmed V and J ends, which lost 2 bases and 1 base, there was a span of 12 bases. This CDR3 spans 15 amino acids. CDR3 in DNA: TGCAGTGCTAGAAATTGGGAAGCGTCTGGAAACACCATATATTTT. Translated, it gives CSARNWEASGNTIYF.

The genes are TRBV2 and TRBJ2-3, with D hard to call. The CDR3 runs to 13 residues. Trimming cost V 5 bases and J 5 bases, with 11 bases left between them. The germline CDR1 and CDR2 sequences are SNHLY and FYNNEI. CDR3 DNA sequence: TGTGCCAGCAGTCCAGCCCGTTTAGATACGCAGTATTTT. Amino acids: CASSPARLDTQYF.

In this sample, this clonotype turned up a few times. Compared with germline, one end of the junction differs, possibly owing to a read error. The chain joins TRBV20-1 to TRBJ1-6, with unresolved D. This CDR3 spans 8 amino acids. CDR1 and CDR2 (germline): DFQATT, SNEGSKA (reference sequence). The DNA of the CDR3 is TGCAGTGCTAGAGTAGGATCCTTT. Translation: CSARVGSF.

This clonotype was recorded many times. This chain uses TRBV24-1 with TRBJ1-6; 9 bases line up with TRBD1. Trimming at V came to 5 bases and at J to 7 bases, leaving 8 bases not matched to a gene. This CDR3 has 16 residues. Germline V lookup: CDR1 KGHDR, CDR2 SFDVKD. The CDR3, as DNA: TGTGCCACCAGTGGCACTCCGACAGGGGGGAATTCACCCCTCCACTTT. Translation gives CATSGTPTGGNSPLHF.

CDR3 region: CASSLESSSYEQYF. The CDR3 nucleotides are TGTGCCAGCAGCTTAGAGAGCAGCTCCTACGAGCAGTACTTC. This chain connects TRBV7-9 to TRBJ2-7; D is uncertain. V was clipped by 1 base and J by 0 bases, with 7 bases between them. The CDR3 is 14 amino acids. Germline V CDR1 and CDR2: SEHNR, FQNEAQ (reference sequence).

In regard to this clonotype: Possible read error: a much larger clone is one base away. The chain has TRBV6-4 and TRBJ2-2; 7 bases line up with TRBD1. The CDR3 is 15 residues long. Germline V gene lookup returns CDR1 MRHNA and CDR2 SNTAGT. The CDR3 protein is CARSYLGRGTGELFF. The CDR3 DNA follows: TGTGCCCGCAGTTATCTAGGCAGGGGGACCGGGGAGCTGTTTTTT.